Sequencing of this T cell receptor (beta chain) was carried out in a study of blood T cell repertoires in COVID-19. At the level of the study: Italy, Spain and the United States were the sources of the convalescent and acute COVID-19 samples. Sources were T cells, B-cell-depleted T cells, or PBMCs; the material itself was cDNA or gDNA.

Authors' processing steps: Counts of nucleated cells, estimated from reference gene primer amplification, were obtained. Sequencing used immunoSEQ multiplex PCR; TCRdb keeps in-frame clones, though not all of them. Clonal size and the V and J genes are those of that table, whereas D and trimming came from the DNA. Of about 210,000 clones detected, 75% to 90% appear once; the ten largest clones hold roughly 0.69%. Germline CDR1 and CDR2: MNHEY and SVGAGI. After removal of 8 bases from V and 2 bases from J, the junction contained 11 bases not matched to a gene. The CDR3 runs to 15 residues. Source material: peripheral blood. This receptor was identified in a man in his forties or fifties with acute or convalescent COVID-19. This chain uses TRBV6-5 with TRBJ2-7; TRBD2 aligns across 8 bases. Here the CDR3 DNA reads TGTGCCAGCTCTAGAAGCGGGGGAGAAGCCTACGAGCAGTACTTC. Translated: CASSRSGGEAYEQYF.